This paragraph reports one T cell receptor (beta chain). The target of this receptor is not known. Nothing much larger sits one base from this clone, and base qualities are not available. The library was built by means of the immunoSEQ multiplex PCR assay. For the multiplex PCR, a mixture combining 60 forward primers for TCR Vbeta segments and 13 reverse primers for TCR Jbeta segments was used. The CDR3 region of rearranged TCR beta genes was amplified from genomic DNA with a multiplex PCR assay. The amplified TCR beta libraries were sequenced on the Illumina HiSeq System as 87-base-pair reads. The paper's data handling went like this. In a later analysis, some 80 million unique TCR beta chains were counted across the roughly 610 repertoires, and around 10 million of these chains were shared by at least two donors. Raw reads were error-corrected and collapsed into unique sequences by a nearest-neighbor algorithm in which closely related sequences were merged to remove PCR and sequencing errors. CDR3 sequences were aligned to IMGT reference sequences to assign V, D and J gene segments. For a sequence to be retained, at least a six-nucleotide match to both a V gene segment and a J gene segment was required. Rearrangements were called productive when the CDR3 lacked stop codons and stayed in frame with V and J; all others were non-productive. Following IMGT convention, CDR3 was defined as the stretch from the second conserved V-encoded cysteine up to the conserved J-encoded phenylalanine. The earlier analysis of about 640 of the donors excluded any sequence lacking an unambiguous match to a single V gene segment. An earlier analysis of a few hundred of the donors called V segments functional above 56.7% productive rearrangements and segregating when the between-donor standard deviation exceeded 5%. A statistical classification framework was developed to diagnose cytomegalovirus status using the catalog of TCR beta chain sequences. In a later analysis, V and J genes were assigned by comparing TCR nucleotide sequences against IMGT/GENE-DB human TR gene sequences. The TCRdist pipeline was used in a later analysis to assign CDR3 sequences and most-parsimonious VDJ recombination scenarios. In a later analysis, each TCR beta chain was defined by its CDR3 amino acid sequence together with its V-gene family, and reads without a unique V-gene family were excluded. To address suspected cross-contamination and a sequencing artifact, a later analysis removed several hundred highly shared, low-generation-probability nucleotide sequences. In a later analysis, a clonal expansion index was calculated for each public chain from normalized within-repertoire ranks of inferred template counts. Generation probabilities in a later analysis came from a VDJ recombination model fitted to out-of-frame rearrangements, and those results were checked against IGoR. Hypergeometric tests were used in a later analysis to score TCR-TCR, TCR-HLA and TCR-CMV co-occurrence, with a repertoire-size bias correction applied to the TCR pairs. A later analysis estimated false discovery rates by permuting HLA or CMV assignments 20 times. In a later analysis, co-occurring TCRs were grouped using DBSCAN, and TCRdist sequence similarity was added for clustering within HLA-allele-positive subsets. Repertoires with fewer than 30,000 or more than 120,000 public chains, plus five repertoires with anomalous nucleotide sharing, were excluded from co-occurrence clustering. TCRdb holds this immuneACCESS table with in-frame rearrangements only. Some clones are missing; in checked studies, unresolved V genes explain under half, and the rest has no known cause. V, J and clone size are those of that table, while D and trimming were read from the DNA. Across this sample there are 150,000 to 200,000 clones, with over 70% seen only once. The biggest ten clones account for around 3% of the sample.

The cohort comprised more than 550 healthy bone marrow donors. All cohort members were sampled while nominally healthy, although unrecorded immune exposures were likely present. The donor tested CMV seropositive, placing the donor among the 250 to 350 seropositive members of the cohort. A peripheral blood sample was provided by each donor, and peripheral blood mononuclear cells were used for TCR beta sequencing. The Qiagen DNeasy Blood Extraction Kit was used to extract genomic DNA from the blood cell samples. The CDR1 and CDR2 encoded by the germline V gene are SNHLY and FYNNEI. V is clipped by 6 bases and J by 10 bases, and the sequence between their germline boundaries is 10 bases long. The cysteine opens and the phenylalanine closes a CDR3 of 12 amino acids. The DNA shown is the 36-base CDR3, in frame from base 1. The sample comes from a study of cytomegalovirus exposure and HLA in healthy donors listed by TCRdb under 2017. Context from the whole study: According to an earlier analysis of 550 to 700 of the donors, 150 million to 200 million T cells yielded roughly 110 million unique TCR beta sequences and about 280 Gb of sequence data. Roughly 320 gigabases of sequencing data and 70 million to 100 million unique TCR sequences made up an early release that covered nearly 650 HLA-typed donors. Of the 350 to 450 genotyped donors, approximately 83% fell in the genetic ancestry cluster associated with self-reported Caucasian donors. The study aimed to test whether cataloging public T cell receptors could reveal signatures of past pathogen exposure. The study profiled the T cell repertoires of around 700 subjects by immunosequencing and related them to cytomegalovirus serostatus. A separate validation cohort of 100 to 150 different subjects was used in addition to the roughly 700-subject first cohort. To predict cytomegalovirus infection status, the study brought together high-throughput TCR immunosequencing, statistical association of individual TCRs with disease status, and machine learning. A later analysis re-analyzed previously published TCR beta repertoires from 550 to 700 donors and added high-resolution HLA genotyping to study TCR occurrence patterns. Rather than drawing on any new phenotypic data, the later analysis identified candidate immune exposures from TCR beta sequences and the way those sequences occurred across donors. An earlier analysis of 500 to 750 of the donors applied high-throughput TCR beta sequencing to assess whether each TCR beta V gene segment acted as functional or pseudogenic. Alongside the repertoire data, information on donor age, sex, ethnicity and CMV serostatus was compiled. A later genetic analysis took genome-wide SNP genotypes for about 65% of the 666 donors and used that subset as a discovery cohort. All discovery cohort repertoires had been generated using a single sequencing platform. HLA typing included class I and class II loci at four-digit resolution. The number of donors typed differed by locus, with 629-630 for A, B, C, DRB1 and DQB1, more than 500 for DQA1, 600 to 610 for DPA1, and roughly 450 for DPB1. Roughly 5 DR-DQ haplotypes were handled as single units for association and clustering because linkage in the cohort was strong. On average, roughly 240,000 unique TCR beta nucleotide sequences were sequenced per donor among 398 genotyped donors of the cohort, with roughly 19% of those sequences being non-productive.

Study-wide conclusions, independent of this receptor: In a later genetic analysis, fewer N-insertions in productive TCRs were reported among donors in an Asian-associated ancestry cluster than the 666-donor mean. Correlated functional status among segregating V segments might be attributable to linkage disequilibrium, but an unknown experimental factor could not be ruled out. The study gave a list of under 200 TCR beta chains associated with cytomegalovirus. V-gene and J-gene trimming of TCR beta chains was associated with a missense DCLRE1C variant in a later genetic analysis, and the association was replicated in an independent cohort. Because the 87-base-pair reads could not distinguish some IMGT-functional V segments, including TRBV6-2 and TRBV6-3, those segments were excluded. Broadly in line with IMGT annotations, most TCR beta V segments showed up in productive rearrangements about 87% or about 30% of the time in an earlier analysis of approximately 600 of the donors. For the cohort, immune exposure information was limited to CMV serostatus. In this cohort, only TCR beta chains were sequenced, and detectable features were limited by the absence of alpha or paired-chain data. In vitro tests confirmed that a few of the cytomegalovirus-associated TCR beta chains recognize cytomegalovirus antigens. A later analysis reported that several top co-occurrence clusters appeared linked to parvovirus B19, influenza, CMV and Epstein-Barr virus. A later analysis found that TCR association rates varied across HLA loci, with DRB1 alleles showing the most associated TCRs and HLA-C alleles the fewest. When HLA alleles, especially DR and DQ, strongly co-occurred, TCR associations were difficult to assign to individual alleles. Compared with equally common non-associated chains, HLA-associated TCR beta chains in a later analysis were more clonally expanded and had lower generation probabilities. A further reported finding was that TCR beta sequences accurately predicted the HLA-A and HLA-B alleles for most subjects in the first cohort. A cluster of highly shared sequence variants was judged likely to be a technical artifact of the sequencing pipeline. According to a later analysis, most CMV-associated TCR beta chains appeared to be HLA-restricted, and the HLA associations seemed to be driven largely by CMV exposure. Because HLA typing was missing for some donors at each locus, association tests included only the typed subset. It was suggested by the authors that the approach could potentially be generalized to other disease states and immunological phenotypes. The presence/absence analyses assumed that sequencing depth was roughly uniform across donors, and that assumption may not be true. The earlier analysis of 450 to 700 of the donors excluded seventeen rarely observed V segments, including chromosome 9 orphons, because counts were too low. In both the original and validation cohorts, the classifier was reported to diagnose cytomegalovirus status with high specificity and sensitivity. Most TCR sequences were seen in very few donors, while some public TCRs were found in many individuals. Specific HLA alleles were associated with more than 15,000 TCR beta sequences at a false discovery rate of 0.05 in a later analysis.

The chain is made from TRBV2 and TRBJ1-6, with the D gene call left open. This clonotype originated in a woman in her forties or fifties in good health and CMV-seropositive. Sequenced input: PBMCs. The nucleotide sequence is given as TGTGCCAGCAGCTATAGTTTGTCACCCCTCCACTTT. It translates to CASSYSLSPLHF.